This TCR beta chain was documented in a study of control samples from healthy donors and cancer patients. This clone showed up just once. The length of the CDR3 is 15 residues. Germline-derived CDR1 and CDR2 are KGHSH and LQKENI. Between the trimmed V and J ends, which lost 2 bases and 3 bases, there was a span of 14 bases. TCRdb's copy holds only in-frame clones and misses some; the assay was immunoSEQ multiplex PCR. Of 95,000 to 150,000 clones in the sample, 87% are singletons; the top ten hold under 2%. This chain links TRBV18 with TRBJ2-7, with D perhaps assigned TRBD1 or TRBD2 (5 bases each). Specimen: blood. This sequence originates from a man between 18 and 35 years old in good health. In DNA form, the CDR3 reads TGTGCCAGCTCACCAAGAGGGCAGGGCGACTACGAGCAGTACTTC. Translating gives CASSPRGQGDYEQYF. Full variable domain (missing parts from reference TRBV18 and TRBJ2-7): NAGVMQNPRHLVRRRGQEARLRCSPMKGHSHVYWYRQLPEEGLKFMVYLQKENIIDESGMPKERFSAEFPKEGPSILRIQQVVRGDSAAYFCASSPRGQGDYEQYFGPGTRLTVT.